What follows are 13 T cell receptor beta chains derived from one specimen sequenced in a study of shared clonotypes between healthy human individuals. Profiling relied on immunoSEQ multiplex PCR, and the TCRdb table lists in-frame clones only, not all of them. The sample holds about 2.4 million clones; 93% are singletons and the top ten take 0.36%. The sequenced sample was naive CD4+ T cells from PBMCs. The sample's subset: CD45RA+ positively selected. These receptors were obtained from a man aged 18 to 29 in good health. Some clones in this sample may be carry-over from other donors' samples.

As DNA, the CDR3 is TGTGCCAGCAGCGCGGCAGGGGCTGGTAATGAAAAACTGTTTTTT. It specifies CASSAAGAGNEKLFF. V is TRBV28 and J is TRBJ1-4, with D possibly matching TRBD1 (6 bases). Trimming left V 6 bases short and J 4 bases short, with 15 bases between. Germline values: CDR1 MDHEN, CDR2 SYDVKM. The CDR3 spans 15 residues.

CDR3 DNA: TGTGCCAGCAGCTATAACGTAGGGGGAGGTGTCTACCCTGAGCAGTTCTTC. Amino acid sequence: CASSYNVGGGVYPEQFF. The chain recombines TRBV7-3 with TRBJ2-1, with D perhaps TRBD1 or TRBD2 (6 bases each). V was clipped by 4 bases and J by 9 bases, with 25 bases between them. CDR3 length equals 17 residues. CDR1 is SGHTA and CDR2 is FQGTGA in the germline V gene.

The chain has TRBV28 and TRBJ2-2; 9 bases align to TRBD1. The CDR3 is 15 amino acids. The germline V gene has CDR1 MDHEN and CDR2 SYDVKM. V dropped 5 bases and J dropped 5; count of bases not matched to a gene: 6. The CDR3 spells CASSQTGGNTGELFF. CDR3 nucleotide sequence: TGTGCCAGCAGTCAGACAGGGGGAAATACCGGGGAGCTGTTTTTT. Full variable domain (missing parts from reference TRBV28 and TRBJ2-2): DVKVTQSSRYLVKRTGEKVFLECVQDMDHENMFWYRQDPGLGLRLIYFSYDVKMKEKGDIPEGYSVSREKKERFSLILESASTNQTSMYLCASSQTGGNTGELFFGEGSRLTVL.

The chain is built from TRBV27 and TRBJ2-5, with D maybe TRBD2 (5 bases). CDR1 and CDR2 from the germline V gene are MNHEY and SMNVEV (reference sequence). The CDR3 is 17 residues long. With 3 bases removed from V and 1 base from J, the gap between germline ends came to 18 bases. CDR3 region: CASSFWRFGRGQETQYF. The CDR3 DNA follows: TGTGCCAGCAGTTTTTGGAGGTTTGGCCGGGGCCAAGAGACCCAGTACTTC.

The chain links TRBV27 to TRBJ1-5; D is unresolved. The CDR3 totals 15 residues. Between the trimmed V and J ends, which lost 6 bases and 4 bases, there was a span of 16 bases. Per the germline V gene, CDR1 is MNHEY and CDR2 is SMNVEV (reference sequence). CDR3 coding DNA: TGTGCCAGCAGGGCCGCAAGTGCCGGGAATCAGCCCCAGCATTTT. Translation: CASRAASAGNQPQHF.

The chain employs TRBV5-6 and TRBJ2-3; TRBD1 aligns across 8 bases. CDR1 SGHDT and CDR2 YYEEEE come from the germline V gene. J lost 4 bases, V lost 6 bases, and 13 bases had no gene match. CDR3 length equals 16 residues. Written as DNA, the CDR3 is TGTGCCAGCACCAAGACCGGGACAGGATTGGCAGATACGCAGTATTTT. It is translated as CASTKTGTGLADTQYF.

The V and J genes are TRBV7-2 and TRBJ1-3, with TRBD1 matching 7 bases. Germline V gene sequence: CDR1 SGHTA, CDR2 FQGNSA. V lost 3 bases and J lost 2; bases outside the gene matches: 4. CDR3 length equals 15 residues. In nucleotides, the CDR3 is TGTGCCAGCAGCTTGACAGACAGGGCTGGAAACACCATATATTTT. Its protein product is CASSLTDRAGNTIYF.

For this clone: The sample contains more than one DNA sequence encoding this CDR3. The V call is TRBV10-3, the J call TRBJ2-7, with TRBD2 matching 8 bases. The CDR3 consists of 12 residues. Germline values: CDR1 ENHRY, CDR2 SYGVKD. The V and J ends lost 6 bases and 3 bases, in that order; junction bases with no gene match: 1. The CDR3 spells CAISGTSYEQYF. The CDR3 DNA is TGTGCCATCAGCGGGACTAGCTACGAGCAGTACTTC.

The rearrangement uses TRBV7-8 and TRBJ2-1; 7 positions match TRBD2. CDR1 is SGHVS and CDR2 is FQNEAQ in the germline V gene. The CDR3 extends over 14 amino acids. The V gene end was trimmed by 1 base and the J gene end by 7 bases; junction bases not matched to a gene: 4. The CDR3, as DNA: TGTGCCAGCAGCTTAGTCGCCGGGGGGAATGAGCAGTTCTTC. This encodes CASSLVAGGNEQFF.

In this sample, this clone turned up a few times. Other DNA sequences in this specimen translate into the identical CDR3. The rearrangement joins TRBV10-3 to TRBJ1-1; the match to TRBD1 covers 9 bases. In germline, CDR1 is ENHRY, CDR2 SYGVKD. This CDR3 has 13 amino acids. J gave up 3 bases and V 6 bases, and 2 bases lay outside the gene matches. This chain's CDR3 is CAIRGQGDTEAFF. DNA for the CDR3: TGTGCCATCAGGGGACAGGGCGACACTGAAGCTTTCTTT.

This sequence joins TRBV6-5 and TRBJ1-5; 8 nucleotides line up with TRBD1. V was pared by 6 bases and J by 5 bases, with 9 bases of the junction left unmatched. CDR3 length: 15 amino acids. The germline gives CDR1 MNHEY, CDR2 SVGAGI. The CDR3 DNA is TGTGCCAGCAGAAGAGGGACAGGAGAATATCAGCCCCAGCATTTT. Amino acids: CASRRGTGEYQPQHF.

The J gene is TRBJ2-5, the V gene TRBV6-6; the match to TRBD1 covers 8 bases. V dropped 10 bases and J dropped 2; count of bases not matched to a gene: 9. The CDR3 extends over 14 amino acids. Germline CDR1 and CDR2: MNHNY and SVGAGI (reference sequence). This CDR3 is CATAWTGTQETQYF. The CDR3 DNA sequence: TGTGCCACCGCTTGGACAGGGACACAAGAGACCCAGTACTTC.

This chain connects TRBV5-1 to TRBJ1-1, with 10 bases matching TRBD1. The germline CDR1 and CDR2 sequences are SGHRS and YFSETQ. This CDR3 is 14 amino acids long. V was clipped by 3 bases and J by 4 bases; unmatched bases: 3. CDR3 sequence (DNA): TGCGCCAGCAGCTCGGACAGGGGGACCACTGAAGCTTTCTTT. Its protein is CASSSDRGTTEAFF.